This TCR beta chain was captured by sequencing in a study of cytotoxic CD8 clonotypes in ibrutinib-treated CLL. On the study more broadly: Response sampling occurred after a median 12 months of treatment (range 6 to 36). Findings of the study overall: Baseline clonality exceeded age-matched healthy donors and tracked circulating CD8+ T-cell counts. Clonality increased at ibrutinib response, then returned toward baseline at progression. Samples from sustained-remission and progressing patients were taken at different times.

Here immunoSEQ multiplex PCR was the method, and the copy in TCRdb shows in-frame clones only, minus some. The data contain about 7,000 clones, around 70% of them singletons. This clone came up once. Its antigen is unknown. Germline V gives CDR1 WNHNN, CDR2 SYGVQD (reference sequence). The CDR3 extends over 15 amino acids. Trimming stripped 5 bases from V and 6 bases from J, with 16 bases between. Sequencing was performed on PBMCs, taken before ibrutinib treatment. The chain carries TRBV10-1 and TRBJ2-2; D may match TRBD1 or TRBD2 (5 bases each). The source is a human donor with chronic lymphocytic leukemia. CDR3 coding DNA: TGCGCCAGCAGTTCGGGGCCCCGAGTATCCGGGGAGCTGTTTTTT. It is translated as CASSSGPRVSGELFF.